The following is a T cell receptor beta chain sequence with its context. Its antigen is currently unknown. The CDR3 totals 16 residues. Germline V CDR1 and CDR2: SEHNR, FQNEAQ (reference sequence). Trimming removed 6 bases at V and 0 bases at J, with 15 bases between. These data come from a study of cytomegalovirus exposure and HLA in healthy donors. Study-wide results and caveats: A cluster of highly shared sequence variants was likely a sequencing artifact. Among CMV-associated TCR beta chains, most appeared HLA-restricted in a later analysis. Later genetic work tied a missense DCLRE1C variant to beta-chain V and J trimming.

PCR was performed using 60 Vbeta and 13 Jbeta primers. Method: immunoSEQ multiplex PCR; TCRdb's copy keeps in-frame clones and lacks some. With about 110,000 clones in the sample, the ten largest clones hold about 3.8%. This TCR was recovered from a man younger than 45 in good health and CMV-seronegative. Sequencing input: PBMCs. The genes are TRBV7-9 and TRBJ1-3, with D hard to call. CDR3 sequence (DNA): TGTGCCAGCAGATATACCCGGGTTAACTCTGGAAACACCATATATTTT. Its translation: CASRYTRVNSGNTIYF.